What follows are 25 T cell receptor beta chains derived from one specimen sequenced in a study of T-cell reconstitution after alpha-beta-depleted transplantation in children. The authors prepared the TCRbeta library with unique molecular identifiers. TCRdb recomputed calls from the PCR reads with MiXCR, one row per CDR3 protein. The profile shows around 380,000 distinct CDR3 sequences, around 9.9% of them singletons. This material consisted of PBMCs from the stem cell graft donor, taken from the stem cell graft. The receptors originated from a human donor who donated a stem cell graft to a child with acute myeloid leukemia.

The rearrangement joins TRBV18 to TRBJ2-1; D gene ambiguous. CDR1 and CDR2 (germline): KGHSH, LQKENI. Trimming took 0 bases from V and 3 from J, leaving 12 bases between them. The CDR3 contains 16 residues. The CDR3 is CASSPPRDINYNEQFF. DNA for the CDR3: TGTGCCAGCTCACCACCCCGAGACATTAACTACAATGAGCAGTTCTTC.

This clonotype was picked up many times. Here the CDR3 reads CASSLVITNTYEQYF. The CDR3 region has the DNA TGCGCCAGCAGCTTGGTGATCACAAACACCTACGAGCAGTACTTC. This chain joins TRBV5-1 and TRBJ2-7; D ambiguous. The CDR3 runs to 15 residues. V was shortened by 0 bases and J by 2 bases, with 12 bases between the two germline ends. CDR1 is SGHRS, CDR2 YFSETQ, per germline.

The V call is TRBV27, the J call TRBJ2-3; D possibly corresponds to TRBD2 (6 bases). Trimming shortened V by 3 bases and J by 5 bases, and 15 bases separated the two germline ends. Per the germline V gene, CDR1 is MNHEY and CDR2 is SMNVEV (reference sequence). The CDR3 has 15 amino acids. The CDR3 DNA reads as TGTGCCAGCAGTTTCGTCGGGGGTTTACGAGATACGCAGTATTTT. Encoded protein: CASSFVGGLRDTQYF.

In its sample, this clonotype was seen once. V is TRBV24-1 and J is TRBJ1-3; D gene ambiguous. V was cut by 3 bases and J by 0 bases, with 8 bases left in between. Germline loops: CDR1 KGHDR, CDR2 SFDVKD. This CDR3 region has 15 residues. The CDR3 loop is CATSDPASSGNTIYF. CDR3 nucleotide sequence: TGTGCCACCAGTGATCCGGCGAGCTCTGGAAACACCATATATTTT.

The chain couples TRBV5-1 to TRBJ2-1; no firm D call. The CDR3 totals 15 residues. The V end was cut by 0 bases, the J end by 2 bases, with 9 bases between. Per germline, CDR1 SGHRS and CDR2 YFSETQ. The CDR3 DNA sequence: TGCGCCAGCAGCTTGGGTATACAAGCCTACAATGAGCAGTTCTTC. Protein sequence: CASSLGIQAYNEQFF.

This clonotype was detected a few times. CDR3 nucleotide sequence: TGTGCCAGCAGCCAACCGAAGGACCGGGCGGGCAATCAGCCCCAGCATTTT. Its translation is CASSQPKDRAGNQPQHF. The rearrangement uses TRBV7-8 and TRBJ1-5; D is unresolved. This CDR3 is built from 17 residues. V was shortened by 5 bases and J by 2 bases, with 19 bases between the two germline ends. CDR1 and CDR2 from the germline V gene are SGHVS and FQNEAQ.

This clonotype has a count of ten or more. The chain joins TRBV7-2 to TRBJ1-2; D remains unclear. V was clipped by 8 bases and J by 1 base, with 8 bases between them. Germline CDR1 is SGHTA and CDR2 is FQGNSA. This CDR3 contains 12 residues. CDR3 DNA sequence: TGTGCCAGCTCCGACATTAACTATGGCTACACCTTC. Protein product: CASSDINYGYTF.

The table lists this clonotype with a few counts. The CDR3 sequence is CASSYSAPPGRDTQYF. CDR3 nucleotide sequence: TGTGCCAGCAGTTACTCGGCGCCCCCAGGCCGAGATACGCAGTATTTT. The J gene is TRBJ2-3, the V gene TRBV6-5, with D unclear. Germline lookup yields CDR1 MNHEY and CDR2 SVGAGI. The CDR3 extends over 16 amino acids. Trimming pared 0 bases from V and 5 bases from J, leaving 15 bases between.

This clonotype was counted only a few times. The CDR3 sequence: CSAFQENYGYTF. The CDR3 region has the DNA TGCAGTGCTTTTCAGGAGAACTATGGCTACACCTTC. The gene calls are TRBV20-1 and TRBJ1-2; no clear D gene. V was shortened by 5 bases and J by 2 bases, with 9 bases between the two germline ends. The length of the CDR3 is 12 residues. Germline lookup yields CDR1 DFQATT and CDR2 SNEGSKA (reference sequence).

The chain uses TRBV3-1 and TRBJ2-5; 10 nucleotides line up with TRBD2. The CDR3 is 15 residues long. V shed 6 bases, J shed 5 bases, and the junction held 9 bases outside the gene matches. Germline CDR1 LGHDT, CDR2 YNNKEL (reference sequence). CDR3 nucleotide sequence: TGTGCCAGCAGACCTCGACTAGCGGGTCTGGAGACCCAGTACTTC. Translation: CASRPRLAGLETQYF.

This clonotype was counted between two and nine times. The chain combines TRBV7-3 with TRBJ1-1, with D maybe TRBD1 (6 bases). Germline V gene lookup returns CDR1 SGHTA and CDR2 FQGTGA. The CDR3 consists of 13 residues. V lost 5 bases and J lost 11, with 18 bases in between. The CDR3 reads CASSRGAGNQAFF. CDR3 coding DNA: TGTGCCAGCAGCCGGGGGGCGGGGAATCAGGCTTTCTTT.

This sequence joins TRBV11-2 and TRBJ2-1, with 8 nucleotides matching TRBD1. Per the germline V gene, CDR1 is SGHAT and CDR2 is FQNNGV. J gave up 9 bases and V 5 bases, and 12 bases lay outside the gene matches. CDR3 length: 15 residues. In DNA, the CDR3 is TGTGCCAGCAGCATGGACAGGGTGATTTTGGGTGAGCAGTTCTTC. This encodes CASSMDRVILGEQFF.

The chain couples TRBV27 to TRBJ2-3, with 8 bases fitting TRBD2. Germline loops: CDR1 MNHEY, CDR2 SMNVEV (reference sequence). The CDR3 runs 14 residues. V shed 6 bases, J shed 5 bases, and the junction held 7 bases outside the gene matches. The CDR3 protein is CASSLSGSEDTQYF. The DNA of the CDR3 is TGTGCCAGCAGCCTCAGCGGGAGTGAAGATACGCAGTATTTT.

This clonotype occurred many times. V usage is TRBV3-1 and J usage is TRBJ2-7, with no clear D. This CDR3 region has 14 residues. CDR1 and CDR2 (germline): LGHDT, YNNKEL (reference sequence). The V gene lost 0 bases and the J gene lost 0 bases, with 6 bases spanning the gap. CDR3 protein: CASSQDVSSYEQYF. CDR3 coding DNA: TGTGCCAGCAGCCAAGATGTTAGCTCCTACGAGCAGTACTTC.

The chain joins TRBV25-1 to TRBJ1-2, with TRBD1 identical over 8 bases. Germline CDR1 and CDR2: MGHDK and SYGVNS. CDR3 length: 15 amino acids. Trimming at V came to 3 bases and at J to 6 bases, leaving 9 bases not matched to a gene. The CDR3 here is CASSDPPRTGNGYTF. The CDR3 region has the DNA TGTGCCAGCAGTGACCCCCCACGGACAGGGAATGGCTACACCTTC.

This clonotype was recorded many times. The chain uses TRBV18 and TRBJ2-5; D is unresolved. The V gene lost 8 bases and the J gene lost 3 bases, with 7 bases spanning the gap. From germline, CDR1 is KGHSH and CDR2 LQKENI. The CDR3 covers 11 residues. In DNA, the CDR3 is TGTGCCAGCAGCCCCGAAGAGACCCAGTACTTC. Residues: CASSPEETQYF. The full variable domain, its missing parts supplied by reference TRBV18 and TRBJ2-5, is NAGVMQNPRHLVRRRGQEARLRCSPMKGHSHVYWYRQLPEEGLKFMVYLQKENIIDESGMPKERFSAEFPKEGPSILRIQQVVRGDSAAYFCASSPEETQYFGPGTRLLVL.

This clonotype was seen more than once but under ten times. The V and J genes are TRBV20-1 and TRBJ1-2, with D possibly matching TRBD1 (6 bases). V shed 1 base and J shed 4 bases, with 19 bases lying between them. CDR3 length: 16 residues. The germline gives CDR1 DFQATT, CDR2 SNEGSKA (reference sequence). This chain's CDR3 is CSARVGLLTGLYGYTF. In DNA, the CDR3 is TGCAGTGCTAGAGTAGGTCTCCTGACAGGACTCTATGGCTACACCTTC.

In this sample, this clonotype turned up a few times. The genes are TRBV12-3 or TRBV12-4 and TRBJ2-3, with a weak D call TRBD2 (6 bases). The V gene lost 7 bases and the J gene lost 4 bases, with 15 bases spanning the gap. The CDR3 sequence is 14 residues long. The CDR3 loop reads CASTSRGVADTQYF. Here the CDR3 DNA reads TGTGCCAGCACATCCCGCGGGGTTGCAGATACGCAGTATTTT.

This clonotype was detected a few times. This chain uses TRBV5-1 with TRBJ1-6, with a tentative D call TRBD1 (6 bases). Germline CDR1 reads SGHRS; CDR2 reads YFSETQ. The CDR3 covers 16 residues. V was trimmed by 3 bases and J by 6 bases, leaving 16 bases between them. CDR3 DNA sequence: TGCGCCAGCAGCTGGGGACCCGGGACACGTAATTCACCCCTCCACTTT. Encoded protein: CASSWGPGTRNSPLHF.

This clonotype has a handful of counts. The chain links TRBV5-1 to TRBJ2-1; TRBD2 matches at 15 bases. J was trimmed by 10 bases and V by 0 bases; bases with no gene match: 5. The CDR3 covers 16 residues. Germline values: CDR1 SGHRS, CDR2 YFSETQ. The CDR3 loop reads CASSLGGLAGGREQFF. CDR3 nucleotides: TGCGCCAGCAGCTTGGGTGGACTAGCGGGAGGGCGCGAGCAGTTCTTC.

To note about this clonotype: Mismatch with germline at one junction end may stem from a read error. This sequence joins TRBV3-1 and TRBJ2-5; possible D gene TRBD2, 6 bases. The germline V gene encodes CDR1 LGHDT and CDR2 YNNKEL (reference sequence). The CDR3 consists of 15 residues. The CDR3 DNA reads as TGTGCCAGCTGCCAAGGGTTGGGACTTCAAGAGACCCAGTACTTC. Protein sequence: CASCQGLGLQETQYF.

The rearrangement joins TRBV11-2 to TRBJ2-3; D may be TRBD2 (5 bases). Germline V lookup: CDR1 SGHAT, CDR2 FQNNGV. Trimming cost V 1 base and J 7 bases, with 12 bases left between them. This CDR3 is 14 amino acids long. CDR3 region: CASSLGHPGNTQYF. As DNA, the CDR3 is TGTGCCAGCAGCTTAGGACACCCCGGGAATACGCAGTATTTT.

This clonotype was observed a few times. The V and J genes are TRBV6-1 and TRBJ2-3; D gene unclear. In germline, CDR1 is MNHNS, CDR2 SASEGT. The CDR3 runs 13 residues. The germline V and J ends were trimmed by 6 bases and 1 base, with 8 bases remaining between them. The CDR3 sequence: CASSTLGTDTQYF. The CDR3 DNA sequence: TGTGCCAGCAGCACTCTTGGCACAGATACGCAGTATTTT.

V is TRBV12-3 or TRBV12-4 and J is TRBJ1-1, with 7 bases matching TRBD1. Trimming at V came to 4 bases and at J to 1 base, leaving 3 bases not matched to a gene. This CDR3 has 14 residues. The CDR3 reads CASSSTGWNTEAFF. The CDR3 nucleotides are TGTGCCAGCAGTTCGACAGGGTGGAACACTGAAGCTTTCTTT.

This clonotype was detected only a few times. The chain uses TRBV5-1 and TRBJ2-1, with 7 bases identical to TRBD2. This CDR3 comprises 16 residues. The V segment lost 0 bases and the J segment 4 bases; nucleotides outside the gene matches: 7. Germline CDR1 is SGHRS and CDR2 is YFSETQ. The CDR3 DNA is TGCGCCAGCAGCTTGGGGGTAGCGGGCTTTTACAATGAGCAGTTCTTC. Its protein product is CASSLGVAGFYNEQFF.